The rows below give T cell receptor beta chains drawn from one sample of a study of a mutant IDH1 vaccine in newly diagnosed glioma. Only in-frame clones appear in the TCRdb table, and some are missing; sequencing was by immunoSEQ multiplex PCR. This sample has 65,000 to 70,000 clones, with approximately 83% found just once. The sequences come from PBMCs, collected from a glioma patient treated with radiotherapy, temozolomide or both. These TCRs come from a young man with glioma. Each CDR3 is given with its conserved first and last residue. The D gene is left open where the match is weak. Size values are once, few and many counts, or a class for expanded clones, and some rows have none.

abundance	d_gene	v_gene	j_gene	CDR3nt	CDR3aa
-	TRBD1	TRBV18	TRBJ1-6	TGTGCCAGCTCACCACGGACAGGAGATAATTCACCCCTCCACTTT	CASSPRTGDNSPLHF
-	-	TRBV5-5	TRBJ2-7	TGTGCCAGCAGCTTGGCCAGGGAGAGATCCTACGAGCAGTACTTC	CASSLARERSYEQYF
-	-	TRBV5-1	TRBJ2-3	TGCGCCAGCAGCTTGGCCAGGCCAAGAAGCACAGATACGCAGTATTTT	CASSLARPRSTDTQYF
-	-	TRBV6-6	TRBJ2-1	TGTGCCAGCAGTTACGGGGGGCGGGTTAATAATGAGCAGTTCTTC	CASSYGGRVNNEQFF
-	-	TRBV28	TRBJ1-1	TGTGCCAGCAGTTCTAGAGCGGCCGGAAACACTGAAGCTTTCTTT	CASSSRAAGNTEAFF
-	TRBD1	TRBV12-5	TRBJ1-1	TGTGCTAGTGGAAAACAGGGGGGTAACACTGAAGCTTTCTTT	CASGKQGGNTEAFF
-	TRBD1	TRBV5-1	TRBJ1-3	TGCGCCAGCAGCAAACAGGGGGGTTACGGAAACACCATATATTTT	CASSKQGGYGNTIYF
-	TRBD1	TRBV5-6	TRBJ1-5	TGTGCCAGCAGCTCAAGGACAGGGTTTAATAGCAATCAGCCCCAGCATTTT	CASSSRTGFNSNQPQHF
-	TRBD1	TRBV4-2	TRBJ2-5	TGTGCCAGCAGCCAAGGGGACAGGGGACTCCAAGAGACCCAGTACTTC	CASSQGDRGLQETQYF
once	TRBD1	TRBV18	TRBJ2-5	TGTGCCAGCTCACCGACAACGGACAGGGTCGGGGAGACCCAGTACTTC	CASSPTTDRVGETQYF
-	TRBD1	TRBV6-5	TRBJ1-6	TGTGCCAGCAGTCCGGGACAGTCGTCACCCCTCCACTTT	CASSPGQSSPLHF
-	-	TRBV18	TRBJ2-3	TGTGCCAGCTCACCAGGCAGCACAGATACGCAGTATTTT	CASSPGSTDTQYF
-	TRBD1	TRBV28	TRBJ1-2	TGTGCCAGCAGTTTACTCGGCAGGGGGCTGAAGGAGGGCTACACCTTC	CASSLLGRGLKEGYTF
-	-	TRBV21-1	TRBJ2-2	TGTGCCAGCAGCAAAAGACGGGCAGGGATCAACGGGGAGCTGTTTTTT	CASSKRRAGINGELFF
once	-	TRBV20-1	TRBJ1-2	TGCAGTGCTAGAGGAAACGGCTACACCTTC	CSARGNGYTF
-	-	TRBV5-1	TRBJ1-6	TGCGCCAGCAGCTGGAAAGGGGGGAACTCCTATAATTCACCCCTCCACTTT	CASSWKGGNSYNSPLHF
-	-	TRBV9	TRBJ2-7	TGTGCCAGCAGCGTAGGGTGGAGCTATACGGGGGACGAGCAGTACTTC	CASSVGWSYTGDEQYF
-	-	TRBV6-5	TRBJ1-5	TGTGCCAGCAGTCCCGGGAAGGGCCGCCAGCCCCAGCATTTT	CASSPGKGRQPQHF
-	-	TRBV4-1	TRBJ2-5	TGCGCCAGCAGCCAAGATCACCCCTCGTTTGATCGGTACTTC	CASSQDHPSFDRYF
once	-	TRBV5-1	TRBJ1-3	TGCGCCAGCAGCTTGGCGACCCCTGGAAACACCATATATTTT	CASSLATPGNTIYF
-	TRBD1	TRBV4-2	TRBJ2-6	TGTGCCAGCAGCTCCCGGGACAGCTCATCTGGGGCCAACGTCCTGACTTTC	CASSSRDSSSGANVLTF
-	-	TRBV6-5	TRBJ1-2	TGTGCCAGCAGTCTATTCGGGCGTTATGGCTACACCTTC	CASSLFGRYGYTF
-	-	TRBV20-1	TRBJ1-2	TGCAGCGGGTTCCTTAACTATGGCTACACCTTC	CSGFLNYGYTF